This T cell receptor beta chain stems from a study of T cells in Graves' hyperthyroidism and ophthalmopathy. As for the study in general: Prior to any treatment, at the point of initial diagnosis, peripheral blood was collected.

Hyperthyroidism, newly diagnosed and lasting under 2 months, affected patients aged 18 to 65. It was 10 ml of fresh peripheral blood that supplied the PBMCs. TCR beta CDR3 region amplification was performed from RNA transcripts. The HTBI set primed first-round TCR CDR3 RT-PCR. TCRdb passed the multiplex PCR reads through MiXCR, listing each CDR3 protein once. The sample has 250,000 to 300,000 distinct CDR3 sequences, roughly 13% seen once. The sample holds a few counts of this clonotype. Antigen: not known. Study outcomes and limitations: Blood also contained most expanded thyroid clonotypes above 0.001.

The sample consisted of blood. The source is a woman aged 40 to 50 with Graves' hyperthyroidism.

Here the CDR3 DNA reads TGTGCCAGCAGCCTGTCCTGGACAGGGGGCTACGAGCAGTACTTC. Its protein is CASSLSWTGGYEQYF. V usage is TRBV3-1 and J usage is TRBJ2-7, with TRBD1 matching over 10 bases. Germline values: CDR1 LGHDT, CDR2 YNNKEL (reference sequence). J was trimmed by 3 bases and V by 4 bases; bases with no gene match: 6. The length of the CDR3 is 15 residues.